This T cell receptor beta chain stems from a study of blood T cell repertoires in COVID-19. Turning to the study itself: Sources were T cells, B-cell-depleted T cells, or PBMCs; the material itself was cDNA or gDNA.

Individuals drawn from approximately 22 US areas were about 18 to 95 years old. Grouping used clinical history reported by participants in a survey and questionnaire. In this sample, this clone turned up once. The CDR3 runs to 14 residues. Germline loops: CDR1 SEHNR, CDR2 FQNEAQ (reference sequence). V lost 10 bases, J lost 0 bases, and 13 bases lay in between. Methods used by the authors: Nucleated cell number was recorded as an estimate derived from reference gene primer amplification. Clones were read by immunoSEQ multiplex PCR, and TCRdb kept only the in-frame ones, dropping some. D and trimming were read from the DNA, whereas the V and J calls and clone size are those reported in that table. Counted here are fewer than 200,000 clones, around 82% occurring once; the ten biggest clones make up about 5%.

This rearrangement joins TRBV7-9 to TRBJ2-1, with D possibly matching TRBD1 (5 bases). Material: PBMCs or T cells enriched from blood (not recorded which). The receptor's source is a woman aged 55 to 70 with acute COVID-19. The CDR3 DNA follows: TGTGCCACCCCGACAGACAACTCCTACAATGAGCAGTTCTTC. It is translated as CATPTDNSYNEQFF.